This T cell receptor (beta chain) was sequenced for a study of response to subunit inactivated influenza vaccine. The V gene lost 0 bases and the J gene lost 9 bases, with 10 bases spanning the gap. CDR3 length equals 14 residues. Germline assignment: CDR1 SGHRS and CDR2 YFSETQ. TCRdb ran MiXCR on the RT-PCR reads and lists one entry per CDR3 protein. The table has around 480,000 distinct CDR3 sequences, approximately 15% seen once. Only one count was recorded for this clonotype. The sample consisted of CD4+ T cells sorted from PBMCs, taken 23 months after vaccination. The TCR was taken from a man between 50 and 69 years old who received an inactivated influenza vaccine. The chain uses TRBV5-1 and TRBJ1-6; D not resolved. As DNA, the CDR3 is TGCGCCAGCAGCTTGGGAGCCCAAATTTCACCCCTCCACTTT. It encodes CASSLGAQISPLHF.